These T cell receptor beta chains were read from a single sample in a study of cytomegalovirus exposure and HLA in healthy donors. Data came from immunoSEQ multiplex PCR; TCRdb stores just in-frame clones and leaves some out. The sample lists about 63,000 clones; approximately 82% were seen once. The source material was PBMCs. These receptors were collected from a woman aged 35 to 49 in good health and CMV-seropositive. Each CDR3 is given with its conserved first and last residue. The D gene is left open where the match is weak. Not every row has a clone size; where given, it reads once, few, many or a size class.

d_gene	v_gene	abundance	j_gene	CDR3nt	CDR3aa
TRBD1	TRBV9	-	TRBJ2-1	TGTGCCAGCAGCCCTGTAGATAACAGGGGCTCCTACAATGAGCAGTTCTTC	CASSPVDNRGSYNEQFF
-	TRBV9	-	TRBJ1-6	TGTGCCAGCAGCCCCTGGGAGGGAACAAATTCACCCCTCCACTTT	CASSPWEGTNSPLHF
TRBD1	TRBV6-1	-	TRBJ2-2	TGTGCCACTCAGGACAGGGTGACCGGGGAGCTGTTTTTT	CATQDRVTGELFF
-	TRBV6-6	-	TRBJ1-5	TGTGCCAGCAGTTACTCTCAGGGCAGGGGCAATCAGCCCCAGCATTTT	CASSYSQGRGNQPQHF
TRBD2	TRBV6-1	-	TRBJ2-3	TGTGCCAGCAGTGCTACTAGCGGGGGGCCAGATACGCAGTATTTT	CASSATSGGPDTQYF
TRBD2	TRBV30	once	TRBJ2-3	TGTGCCTGGAGTTTACTAGCGGGTACGCAGTATTTT	CAWSLLAGTQYF
-	TRBV6-5	-	TRBJ2-7	TGTGCCAGCAGTAGGGGACATACTTACGAGCAGTACTTC	CASSRGHTYEQYF
-	TRBV7-2	few	TRBJ1-6	TGTGCCAGCAGCTTAGCCTATTCACCCCTCCACTTT	CASSLAYSPLHF
-	TRBV4-3	-	TRBJ2-7	TGCGCCAGCAGCCAAGATTATGCGAGGAACGAGCAGTACTTC	CASSQDYARNEQYF
TRBD2	TRBV4-3	-	TRBJ2-1	TGCGCCAGCAGCCAAGGGCCCGGGGGGGCCAATTCAAATGAGCAGTTCTTC	CASSQGPGGANSNEQFF
TRBD1	TRBV2	-	TRBJ2-3	TGTGCCAGCAGGGGGACAGGCGGCACAGATACGCAGTATTTT	CASRGTGGTDTQYF
-	TRBV18	-	TRBJ2-3	TGTGCCAGCTCACCACCAAGGCAGGGGAGCACAGATACGCAGTATTTT	CASSPPRQGSTDTQYF
-	TRBV5-6	-	TRBJ2-7	TGTGCCAGCAGCTTGGCCCTAGGCAGCCCAGAAAGCTACGAGCAGTACTTC	CASSLALGSPESYEQYF
TRBD2	TRBV9	-	TRBJ2-1	TGTGCCAGCAGCGTAGCCGGCTCTAGCGGGGGCCTTTACAATGAGCAGTTCTTC	CASSVAGSSGGLYNEQFF
-	TRBV29-1	-	TRBJ1-6	TGCAGCGCCACGGTCGGGGGGCAGAATTCACCCCTCCACTTT	CSATVGGQNSPLHF
-	TRBV15	-	TRBJ1-2	TGTGCCACCAGCAGTGGGGGGGCAGGCGGCTTCTATGGCTACACCTTC	CATSSGGAGGFYGYTF
-	TRBV9	-	TRBJ1-1	TGTGCCAGCAGCGTAGCTGCTGAGGGTAGGGCTGAAGCTTTCTTT	CASSVAAEGRAEAFF
TRBD1	TRBV4-1	once	TRBJ1-1	TGCGCCAGCAGCCAGAACCCACAGGGGAGGCCTGAAGCTTTCTTT	CASSQNPQGRPEAFF
-	TRBV5-4	-	TRBJ2-1	TGTGCCAGCAGCCTACGGGTCCTCAATGAGCAGTTCTTC	CASSLRVLNEQFF
-	TRBV6-5	-	TRBJ2-1	TGTGCCAGCAGTTCTCCCAGGGTATTGAATGAGCAGTTCTTC	CASSSPRVLNEQFF